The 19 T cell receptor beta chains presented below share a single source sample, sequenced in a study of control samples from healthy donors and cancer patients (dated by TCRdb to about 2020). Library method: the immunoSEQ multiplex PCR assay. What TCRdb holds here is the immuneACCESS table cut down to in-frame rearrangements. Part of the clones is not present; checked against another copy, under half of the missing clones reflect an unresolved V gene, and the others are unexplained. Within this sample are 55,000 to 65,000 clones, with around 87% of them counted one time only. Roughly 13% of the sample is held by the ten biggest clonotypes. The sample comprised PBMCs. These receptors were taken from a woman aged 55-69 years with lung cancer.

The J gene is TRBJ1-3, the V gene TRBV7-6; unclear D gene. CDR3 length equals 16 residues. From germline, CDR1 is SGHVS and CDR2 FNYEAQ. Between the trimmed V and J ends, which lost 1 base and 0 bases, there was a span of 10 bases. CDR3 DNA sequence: TGTGCCAGCAGCTTAGAGCTAGTGAGCTCTGGAAACACCATATATTTT. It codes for CASSLELVSSGNTIYF.

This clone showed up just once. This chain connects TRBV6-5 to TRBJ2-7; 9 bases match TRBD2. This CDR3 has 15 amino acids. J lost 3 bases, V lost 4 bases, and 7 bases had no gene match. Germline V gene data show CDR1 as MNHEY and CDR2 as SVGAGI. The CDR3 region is CASSSSGLAIYEQYF. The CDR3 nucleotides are TGTGCCAGCAGTTCGTCCGGACTAGCGATCTACGAGCAGTACTTC.

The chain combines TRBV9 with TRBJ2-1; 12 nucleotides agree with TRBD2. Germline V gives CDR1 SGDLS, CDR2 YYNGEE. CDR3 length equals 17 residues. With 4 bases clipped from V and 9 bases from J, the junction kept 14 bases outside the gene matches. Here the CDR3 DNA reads TGTGCCAGCAGCCTATCGACTAGCGGGGGTGCTATCGGTGAGCAGTTCTTC. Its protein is CASSLSTSGGAIGEQFF.

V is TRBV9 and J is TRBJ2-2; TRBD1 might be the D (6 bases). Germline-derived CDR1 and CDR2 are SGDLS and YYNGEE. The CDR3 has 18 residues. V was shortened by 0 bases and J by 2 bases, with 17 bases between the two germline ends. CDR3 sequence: CASSVARGRGPNTGELFF. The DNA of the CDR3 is TGTGCCAGCAGCGTAGCTCGGGGCAGGGGCCCAAACACCGGGGAGCTGTTTTTT.

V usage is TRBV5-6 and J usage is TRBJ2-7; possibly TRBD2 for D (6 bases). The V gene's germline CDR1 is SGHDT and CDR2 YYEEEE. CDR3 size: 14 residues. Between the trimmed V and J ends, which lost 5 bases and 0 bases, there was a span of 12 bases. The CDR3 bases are TGTGCCAGCAGATGGCGGGACGGCTCCTACGAGCAGTACTTC. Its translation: CASRWRDGSYEQYF.

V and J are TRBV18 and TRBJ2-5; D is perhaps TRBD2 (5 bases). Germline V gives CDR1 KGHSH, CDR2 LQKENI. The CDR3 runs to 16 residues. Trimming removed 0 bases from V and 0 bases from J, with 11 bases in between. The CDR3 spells CASSPPGSGYQETQYF. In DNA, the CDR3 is TGTGCCAGCTCACCACCGGGTTCGGGGTACCAAGAGACCCAGTACTTC.

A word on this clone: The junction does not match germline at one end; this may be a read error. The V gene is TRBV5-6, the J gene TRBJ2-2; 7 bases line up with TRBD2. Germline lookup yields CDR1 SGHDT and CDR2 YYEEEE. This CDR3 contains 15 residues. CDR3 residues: CASSSGGSRSGELFF. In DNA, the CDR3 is TGTGCTAGCAGCTCCGGGGGGTCGAGGAGCGGGGAGCTGTTTTTT.

Here the CDR3 DNA reads TGCAGCGTTTTGACAGGGGATAATGAAAAACTGTTTTTT. This encodes CSVLTGDNEKLFF. The chain links TRBV29-1 to TRBJ1-4; 8 bases line up with TRBD1. There are 13 residues in the CDR3. Germline trimming cut 5 bases from V and 4 bases from J; bases unmatched to any gene: 3. CDR1 is SQVTM, CDR2 ANQGSEA, per germline.

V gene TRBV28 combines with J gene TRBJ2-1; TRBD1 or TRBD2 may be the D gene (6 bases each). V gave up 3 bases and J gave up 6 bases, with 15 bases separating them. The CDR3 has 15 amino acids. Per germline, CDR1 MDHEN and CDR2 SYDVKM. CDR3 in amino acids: CASSFPGGLVNEQFF. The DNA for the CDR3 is TGTGCCAGCAGTTTCCCCGGGGGCTTAGTCAATGAGCAGTTCTTC.

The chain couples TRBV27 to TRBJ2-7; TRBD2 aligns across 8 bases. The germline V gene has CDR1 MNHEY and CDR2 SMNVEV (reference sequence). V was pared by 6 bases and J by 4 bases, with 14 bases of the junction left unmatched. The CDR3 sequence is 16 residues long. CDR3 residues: CASRPPGARGEYEQYF. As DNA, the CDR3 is TGTGCCAGCAGACCGCCGGGGGCGCGGGGGGAGTACGAGCAGTACTTC.

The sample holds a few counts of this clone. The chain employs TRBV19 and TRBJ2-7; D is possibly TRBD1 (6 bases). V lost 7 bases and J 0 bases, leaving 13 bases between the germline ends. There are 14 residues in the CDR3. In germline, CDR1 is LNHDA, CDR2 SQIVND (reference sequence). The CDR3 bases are TGTGCCAGTAAGTGGACAGTTAGCTCCTACGAGCAGTACTTC. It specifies CASKWTVSSYEQYF. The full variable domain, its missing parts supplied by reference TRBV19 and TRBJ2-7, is DGGITQSPKYLFRKEGQNVTLSCEQNLNHDAMYWYRQDPGQGLRLIYYSQIVNDFQKGDIAEGYSVSREKKESFPLTVTSAQKNPTAFYLCASKWTVSSYEQYFGPGTRLTVT.

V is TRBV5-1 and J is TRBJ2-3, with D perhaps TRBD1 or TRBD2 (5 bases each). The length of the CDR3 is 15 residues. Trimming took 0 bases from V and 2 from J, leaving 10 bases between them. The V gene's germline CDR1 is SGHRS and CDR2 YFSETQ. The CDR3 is CASSLGGGFTDTQYF. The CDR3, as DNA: TGCGCCAGCAGCTTGGGTGGGGGTTTCACAGATACGCAGTATTTT. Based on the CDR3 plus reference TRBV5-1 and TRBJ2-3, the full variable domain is KAGVTQTPRYLIKTRGQQVTLSCSPISGHRSVSWYQQTPGQGLQFLFEYFSETQRNKGNFPGRFSGRQFSNSRSEMNVSTLELGDSALYLCASSLGGGFTDTQYFGPGTRLTVL.

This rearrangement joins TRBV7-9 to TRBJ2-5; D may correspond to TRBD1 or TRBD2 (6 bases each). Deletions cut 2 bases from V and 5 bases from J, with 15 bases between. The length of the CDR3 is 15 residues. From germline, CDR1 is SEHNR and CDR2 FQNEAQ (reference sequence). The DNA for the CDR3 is TGTGCCAGCAGCTTAAGGGGGGCGCCCCTGGAGACCCAGTACTTC. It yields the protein CASSLRGAPLETQYF. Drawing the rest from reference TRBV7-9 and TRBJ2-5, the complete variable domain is DTGVSQNPRHKITKRGQNVTFRCDPISEHNRLYWYRQTLGQGPEFLTYFQNEAQLEKSRLLSDRFSAERPKGSFSTLEIQRTEQGDSAMYLCASSLRGAPLETQYFGPGTRLLVL.

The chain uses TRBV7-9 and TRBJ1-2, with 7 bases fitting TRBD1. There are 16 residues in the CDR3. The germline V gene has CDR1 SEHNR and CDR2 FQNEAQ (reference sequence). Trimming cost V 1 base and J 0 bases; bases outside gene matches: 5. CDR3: CASSLGGTVANYGYTF. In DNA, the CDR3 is TGTGCCAGCAGCTTAGGGGGGACAGTTGCTAACTATGGCTACACCTTC.

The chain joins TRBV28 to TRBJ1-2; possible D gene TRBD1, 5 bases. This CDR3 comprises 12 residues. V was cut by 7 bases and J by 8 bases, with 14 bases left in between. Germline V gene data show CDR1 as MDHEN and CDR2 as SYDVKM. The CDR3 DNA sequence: TGTGCCAGCACGGTCAAAAGGGACGGCTACACCTTC. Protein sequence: CASTVKRDGYTF.

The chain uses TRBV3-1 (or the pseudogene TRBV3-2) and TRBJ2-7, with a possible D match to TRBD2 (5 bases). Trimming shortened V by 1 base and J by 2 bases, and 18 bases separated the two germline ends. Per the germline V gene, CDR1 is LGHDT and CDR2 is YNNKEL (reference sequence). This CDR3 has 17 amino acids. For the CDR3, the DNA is TGTGCCAGCAGCCAAGGGCCCCTTCGAGGGCGAACCTACGAGCAGTACTTC. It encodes CASSQGPLRGRTYEQYF.

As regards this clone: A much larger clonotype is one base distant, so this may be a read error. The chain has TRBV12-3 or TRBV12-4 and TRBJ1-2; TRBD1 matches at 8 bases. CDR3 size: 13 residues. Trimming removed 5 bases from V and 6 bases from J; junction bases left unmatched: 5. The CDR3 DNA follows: TGTGCCAGCAGTCTCGGGACAGGAGATGGCTACACCTTC. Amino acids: CASSLGTGDGYTF.

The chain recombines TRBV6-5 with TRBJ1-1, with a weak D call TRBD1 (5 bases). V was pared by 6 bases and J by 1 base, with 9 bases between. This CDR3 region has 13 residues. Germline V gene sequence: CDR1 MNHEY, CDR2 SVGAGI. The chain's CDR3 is CASSWGGNTEAFF. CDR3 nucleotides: TGTGCCAGCAGCTGGGGGGGGAACACTGAAGCTTTCTTT.

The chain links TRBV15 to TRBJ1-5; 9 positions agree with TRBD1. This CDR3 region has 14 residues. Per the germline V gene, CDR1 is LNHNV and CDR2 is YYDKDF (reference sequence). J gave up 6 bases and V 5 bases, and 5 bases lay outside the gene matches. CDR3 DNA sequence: TGTGCCACCAGCGGCACAGGGGGCATTCAGCCCCAGCATTTT. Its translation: CATSGTGGIQPQHF.